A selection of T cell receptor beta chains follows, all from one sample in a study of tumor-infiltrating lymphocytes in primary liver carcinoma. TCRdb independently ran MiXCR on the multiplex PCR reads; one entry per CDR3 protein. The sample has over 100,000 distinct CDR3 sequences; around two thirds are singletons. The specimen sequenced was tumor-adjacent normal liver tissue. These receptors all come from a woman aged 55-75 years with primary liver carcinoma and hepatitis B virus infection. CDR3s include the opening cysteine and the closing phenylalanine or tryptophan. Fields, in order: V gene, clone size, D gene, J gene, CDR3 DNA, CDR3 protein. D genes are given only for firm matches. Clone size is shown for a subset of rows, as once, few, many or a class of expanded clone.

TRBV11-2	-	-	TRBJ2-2	TGTGCCAGCACCTCTAGAGGGGGGATGGGCGGGGAGCCGTCTTTT	CASTSRGGMGGEPSF
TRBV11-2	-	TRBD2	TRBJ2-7	TGTGCCAGTAGCTTGATTAGCGGGAGTGGGTCCTATGAGCAGTACTTC	CASSLISGSGSYEQYF
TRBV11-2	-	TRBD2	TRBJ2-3	TGTGCCAGCAGCTTAACGGGACTAGCAGGAGGGCCGACAGTTACGCTGTATTTT	CASSLTGLAGGPTVTLYF
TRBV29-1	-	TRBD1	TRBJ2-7	TGCAGCGCTGAAGGGACAGGGGACGAGCAGCACTTC	CSAEGTGDEQHF
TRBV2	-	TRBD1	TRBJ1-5	TGTGCCAACAGATCAGGGGGGACCAATCAGCCCCAGCATTTT	CANRSGGTNQPQHF
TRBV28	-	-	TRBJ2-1	TGTGTCAGCAGTGCATTCGGGACTCTCCTGGAGGCCTACAATGAGCAGTTCTTC	CVSSAFGTLLEAYNEQFF
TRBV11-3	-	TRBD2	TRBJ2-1	TGTGCCAGCAGCTTAGGTCCAGGCGGGAGGGCCGGTTACAATGAGCAGTTCTTC	CASSLGPGGRAGYNEQFF
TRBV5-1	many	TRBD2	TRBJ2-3	TGCGCCAGCGGCGGGCTAGCGGCCACAGATACGCAGTATTTT	CASGGLAATDTQYF
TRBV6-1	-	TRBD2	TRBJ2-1	TGTGCCGGCAGTGCCGTGACTAGCGGCCCTGAACATGAGCAGTTCTTC	CAGSAVTSGPEHEQFF
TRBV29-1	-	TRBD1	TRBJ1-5	TGCAGTGTCAGACAGGGGGGGAATCAGCCCCAGCATTTT	CSVRQGGNQPQHF
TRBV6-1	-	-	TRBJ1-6	TGTGCCAGCAGCACAAGGACAGACAATTCACCCCTCCACTTT	CASSTRTDNSPLHF
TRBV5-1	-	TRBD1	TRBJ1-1	TGCGCCAGCAGCTTGTCTACTGACAGGGTATCCACTGACGCTTTCTTT	CASSLSTDRVSTDAFF
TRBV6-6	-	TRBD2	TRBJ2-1	TGTGCCACCTCAACCAACGCTAGCGGACCGTACGATGAGCAGTTCTTC	CATSTNASGPYDEQFF
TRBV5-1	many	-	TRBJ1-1	TGCGCCAGCAGCTTGGAGGCTCGGGTGAGAAACACTGAAGCTTTCTTT	CASSLEARVRNTEAFF
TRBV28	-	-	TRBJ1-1	TGTGCCATAAGGGACAAGAGAAACACTGAAGCTTTCTTT	CAIRDKRNTEAFF
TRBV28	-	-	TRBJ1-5	TGTGCCTGCAGTTTCGCCAGAAATCAGCCCCAGCATTTT	CACSFARNQPQHF
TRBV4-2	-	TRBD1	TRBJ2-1	TGTGCCAGCAGCCAGATCGGACAGGTGGACTCCTACGATGAGCAGTTCTTC	CASSQIGQVDSYDEQFF
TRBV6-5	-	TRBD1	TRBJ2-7	TGTGCCAGCAGTCCAAAGGCGGGGACAGGGGGCTCCTACGAGCATTACTTC	CASSPKAGTGGSYEHYF
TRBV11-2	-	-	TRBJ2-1	TGTGCCAGCAGCCTTCGTCGTAGCGGATTCGGCTCCTACAATGAGCAGTTCTTC	CASSLRRSGFGSYNEQFF
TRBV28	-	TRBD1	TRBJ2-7	TGTGCCAGCACCATGGGACAGGATTACGAGCAGTACTTC	CASTMGQDYEQYF
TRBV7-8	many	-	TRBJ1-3	TGTGCCAGCAGCTTATTCCTACCAACTGGAAACACCATATATTTT	CASSLFLPTGNTIYF
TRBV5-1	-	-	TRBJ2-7	TGCGCCAGCAGCTTGGCTAGCCCTAGCTCCTACAAGCAGTACTTC	CASSLASPSSYKQYF
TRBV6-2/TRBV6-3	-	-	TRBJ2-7	TGTGCCGGCATTCCTGAGGGGGCGGGAGCGAACTACGAGCAGTACTTC	CAGIPEGAGANYEQYF
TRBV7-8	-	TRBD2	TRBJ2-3	TGTGTCAGCAGCCGTAAGGGACTAGGTCTATCTGGCACAGATACGCAGTATTTT	CVSSRKGLGLSGTDTQYF
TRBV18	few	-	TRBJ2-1	TGTGCCAGCTCACCACTTATGGCAGACAATGAGCAGTTCTTC	CASSPLMADNEQFF
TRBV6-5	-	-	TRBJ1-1	TGTGCCAGCAGATATCTGACAGTGGTTTCTGAAGCTTTCTTT	CASRYLTVVSEAFF
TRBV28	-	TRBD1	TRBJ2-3	TGTGCCAGCATCCCCGGGACAGCGCTCAAAGATACGCAGTATTTT	CASIPGTALKDTQYF
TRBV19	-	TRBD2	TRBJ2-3	TGTGCCATTAGTTCTCCGGGACTAGCGGTCACAGATACGCAGTATTTT	CAISSPGLAVTDTQYF
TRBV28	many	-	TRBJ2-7	TGTGCCAGCACCACCCGAGACCCTCTCTCCTACGAGCAGTACTTC	CASTTRDPLSYEQYF
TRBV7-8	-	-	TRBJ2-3	TGTGTCAGCAGCACAGGCGGGCTTTCTAGCACAAATACGCAGTATTTT	CVSSTGGLSSTNTQYF
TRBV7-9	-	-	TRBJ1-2	TGTGCCAGCAGCCAGAAGGGGGAGGGGGGCTATGGCTACACCTTC	CASSQKGEGGYGYTF
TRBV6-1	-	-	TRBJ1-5	TGTGCCAGCATCCAGGGACAACGGAATAGCAATCAGCCCCAGCATTTT	CASIQGQRNSNQPQHF
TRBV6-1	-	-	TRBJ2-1	TGTGCCAGCAGTCATGGGCTGAGGCGAGACTACAATGAGCAGTTCTTC	CASSHGLRRDYNEQFF
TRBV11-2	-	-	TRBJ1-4	TGTGCCAACAGCTTAGAGCCTTTGTCGGCATTGTTTTTT	CANSLEPLSALFF
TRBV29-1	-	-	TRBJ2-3	TGCAGCGTGAGAGTAGAGGCAGTAGACACGCAGTATTTT	CSVRVEAVDTQYF
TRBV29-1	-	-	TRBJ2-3	TGCAGCGTGGGGGTAGAGGTAGGAGATACGCAGTATTTT	CSVGVEVGDTQYF
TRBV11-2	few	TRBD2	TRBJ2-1	TGTGCCAGCAGCTCTCCACCAGCGGGAGGCCCAAGAGAGCAGTTCTTC	CASSSPPAGGPREQFF
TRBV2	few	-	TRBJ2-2	TGTGCCAGCAGTCAGGTGGCGGCCGGGGAGCTGTTTTTT	CASSQVAAGELFF
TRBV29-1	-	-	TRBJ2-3	TGCAGCGTTGACATGCGGGGAACCGGCACAGATACGCAGTATTTT	CSVDMRGTGTDTQYF
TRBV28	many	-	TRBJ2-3	TGTGCCAGCAGTTTAGTTCAGTTCACAGATACGCAGTATTTT	CASSLVQFTDTQYF
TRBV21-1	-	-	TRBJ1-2	TGTGCCAGCAGCAAGTCCATCCCGCGTGGACAGGAAAAGTATGGCTACACCTTC	CASSKSIPRGQEKYGYTF
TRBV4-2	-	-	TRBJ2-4	TGTGTCAGCAGCCAAGAGTCCCCTAGCAGTAGGGTAGGGCTAGGAAACATTCAGTACTTC	CVSSQESPSSRVGLGNIQYF
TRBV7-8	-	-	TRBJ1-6	TGTCCCAGCAGTTTAGATTCCTCAGGGTTCGCTTCACCCCTCCGCTTT	CPSSLDSSGFASPLRF
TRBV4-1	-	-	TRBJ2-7	TGCGCCAGCAGCCAAGAACCAATCGTCGCCTTCGAGCAGTACTTC	CASSQEPIVAFEQYF
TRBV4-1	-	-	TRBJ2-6	TGCGCCAGCAGTCAAGACCCCGGGATAGGTTACTCTGGGGTCAACGTCCTGACTTTC	CASSQDPGIGYSGVNVLTF